This TCR beta chain was recorded in a study of cytomegalovirus exposure and HLA in healthy donors. Of note for this clone: The antigen remains undetermined.

Whole-study findings and limits: Evidence from a later analysis indicated that most CMV-associated TCR beta chains looked HLA-restricted. In most subjects, TCR beta sequences reportedly gave accurate predictions of HLA-A and HLA-B alleles. Sequence variants that were highly shared formed a cluster that was likely a sequencing artifact.

PCR employed 60 Vbeta and 13 Jbeta primers. The method was immunoSEQ multiplex PCR; TCRdb's version includes in-frame clones alone and lacks a portion of them. Counted here are about 170,000 clones, around three quarters occurring once; the ten biggest clones make up approximately 2.1%. The germline V gene has CDR1 LNHDA and CDR2 SQIVND (reference sequence). Trimming removed 3 bases from V and 9 bases from J, with 15 bases in between. This CDR3 comprises 15 residues. Input material: PBMCs. The TCR sequence derives from a woman aged 25 to 45 in good health and CMV-seropositive. V is TRBV19 and J is TRBJ1-6, with D possibly being TRBD1 (5 bases). The CDR3 region is CASSMSVGRVSPLHF. In nucleotides, the CDR3 is TGTGCCAGTAGTATGTCGGTGGGGCGCGTTTCACCCCTCCACTTT.